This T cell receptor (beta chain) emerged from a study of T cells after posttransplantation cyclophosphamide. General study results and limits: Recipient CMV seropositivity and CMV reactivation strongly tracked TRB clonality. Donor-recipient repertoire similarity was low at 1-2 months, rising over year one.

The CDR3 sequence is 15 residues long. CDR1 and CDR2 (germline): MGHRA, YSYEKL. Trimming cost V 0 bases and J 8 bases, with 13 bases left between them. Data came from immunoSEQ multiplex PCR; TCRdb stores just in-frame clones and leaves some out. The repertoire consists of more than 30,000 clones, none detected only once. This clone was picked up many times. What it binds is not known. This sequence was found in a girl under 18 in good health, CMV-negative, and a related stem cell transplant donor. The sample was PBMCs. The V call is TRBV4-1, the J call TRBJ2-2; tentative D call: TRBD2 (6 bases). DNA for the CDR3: TGCGCCAGCAGCCAAGATCAAATGGGGGGAGGGGAGCTGTTTTTT. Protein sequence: CASSQDQMGGGELFF.